This T cell receptor beta chain was recovered during a study of shared clonotypes between healthy human individuals (dated by TCRdb to the early 2020s). As for the study more broadly: Three men and a couple of women, aged 18 to 49 years, made up the cohort. For each donor, CD4 naive and CD4 memory were each run on three plates, CD8 naive on two plates, and CD8 memory on one plate. To estimate repertoire size and how much clonotypes are shared between individuals, the study performed deep sequencing of blood TCR repertoires from about five healthy adults. To increase sequencing depth and limit assay-specific biases, different laboratories used diverse techniques to prepare libraries and sequence TCR repertoires. Each donor's leukapheresis produced roughly between about 0.9 and 9.5 billion PBMCs.

The CDR3 contains 14 residues, cysteine and phenylalanine counted. Just the 42-base CDR3 DNA is kept, in frame starting at base 1. As encoded in the germline V gene, CDR1 is KGHSH while CDR2 is LQKENI. A distance of 9 bases separates the germline ends of V and J, which lose 3 bases and 0 bases respectively. Using the deep immunoSEQ assay, TCR CDR3 regions were amplified from genomic DNA by multiplex PCR. For each cell subset, the extracted genomic DNA was distributed evenly across all wells of several immunoSEQ 96-well plates, and each plate served as one replicate. For sorted subsets, about 210 ng of genomic DNA, equivalent to some 33,000 T cell genomes, went into each replicate PCR. Purified libraries were quantified with a Qubit 3.0 fluorometer, sized on a Bioanalyzer 2100, and re-quantified with the KAPA Library Quantification kit. A separate single-read 150-cycle Illumina NextSeq 550 flow cell was used to sequence each immunoSEQ 96-well plate. The authors' pipeline ran thus. Because the immunoSEQ output held only junctional sequences and lacked quality scores, the filtering could not match the filtering applied to full-length reads. To assign V/J genes and CDR3, sequences were annotated using PyIR, a Python wrapper for IgBLAST v1.9, with IMGT germline references. Any read was removed if the V/J assignment was weak (E-value above 1e-6), the CDR3 was missing, or the read contained stop codons, out-of-frame junctions, or ambiguous translated residues. V3J clonotypes were defined by identical inferred V gene, J gene, and CDR3 amino acid sequence. To compute the percentage overlap between repertoires, the number of shared unique clonotypes was divided by the size of the smaller repertoire. Repertoire richness was assessed with RTK rarefaction, the Chao1 estimator, and Recon v2.1 estimates of unobserved clonotypes. Generation probabilities for all TCRbeta clonotypes obtained by the gDNA method from a few donors were computed using OLGA. The immuneACCESS repertoire file appears here via TCRdb, limited to in-frame rearrangements. These files lack a portion of the clones; in checked studies, under half of the deficit traces to unresolved V genes, and the cause of the others is not known. V and J calls and clone size are as listed in that table; D and trimming were resolved from the DNA. This sample is represented by 1.6 million or so clones; roughly 98.5% of them were singletons. Of the sample, under 0.45% falls within the top ten clones.

The research as a whole found: Incomplete sequencing was indicated by rarefaction of sorted-subset datasets, despite the large sequencing depth. Sampling was restricted to blood, and TCR repertoires in tissue are likely to differ from TCR repertoires in blood. Clonotypes shared by all four sorted-subset donors showed higher generation probabilities than non-shared clonotypes. Pairwise subsampling led to the expectation that sequencing depth would affect the degree of clonotype sharing among donors. Naive subsets generally had larger estimated clonotype richness than memory subsets. The genetic and exposure-history diversity represented was limited by the small number of donors. Across a few donors, approximately 4.6% of naive CD4, approximately 3.6% of naive CD8, about 2.3% of memory CD4, and 0.4% to 0.45% of memory CD8 clonotypes were shared.

Healthy HIV-negative adults with no recently reported acute infections or vaccinations were included as donors. Every donor was a Caucasian adult living in Nashville, Tennessee, USA. CD4+ T cells were enriched by magnetic negative selection; naive cells were then positively selected on CD45RA, and the negative fraction formed the memory subset. After blood collection by leukapheresis, PBMCs were isolated using Ficoll-Histopaque density gradient centrifugation and then cryopreserved in the vapor phase of liquid nitrogen. Analytical flow cytometry was used to check the purity and quantity of every magnetically sorted T cell population. Genomic DNA was isolated from every sorted fraction and measured by UV absorbance on a Nanodrop 2000c. Regarding this clone: The antigen it recognizes is unknown. No much larger clonotype is one base removed from it; base qualities were not supplied.

This sequence originates from a man aged 30-40 years in good health. The sequence links TRBV18 to TRBJ2-7, with a tentative D gene TRBD2 over 6 matching bases. The sequencing input was naive CD4+ T cells sorted from blood. Interpreted using the paper, the cell subset or site label stands for: CD45RA+ positively selected. CDR3 region: CASSPRGDSYEQYF. The DNA reads TGTGCCAGCTCACCGCGGGGAGACTCCTACGAGCAGTACTTC. Reference TRBV18 and TRBJ2-7 proteins supply the regions before and after the CDR3; the full variable domain is: NAGVMQNPRHLVRRRGQEARLRCSPMKGHSHVYWYRQLPEEGLKFMVYLQKENIIDESGMPKERFSAEFPKEGPSILRIQQVVRGDSAAYFCASSPRGDSYEQYFGPGTRLTVT.